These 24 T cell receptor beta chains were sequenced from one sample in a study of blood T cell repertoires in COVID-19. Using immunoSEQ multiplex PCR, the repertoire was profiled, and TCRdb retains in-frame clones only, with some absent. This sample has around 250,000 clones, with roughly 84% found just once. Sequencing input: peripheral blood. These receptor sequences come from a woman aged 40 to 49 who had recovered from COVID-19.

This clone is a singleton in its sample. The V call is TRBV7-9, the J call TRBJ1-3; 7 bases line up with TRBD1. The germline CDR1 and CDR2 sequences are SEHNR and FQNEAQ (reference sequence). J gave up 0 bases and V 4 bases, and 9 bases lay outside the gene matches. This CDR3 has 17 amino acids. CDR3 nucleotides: TGTGCCAGCAGCTACACACCGGGACAGAGCTCTGGAAACACCATATATTTT. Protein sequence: CASSYTPGQSSGNTIYF.

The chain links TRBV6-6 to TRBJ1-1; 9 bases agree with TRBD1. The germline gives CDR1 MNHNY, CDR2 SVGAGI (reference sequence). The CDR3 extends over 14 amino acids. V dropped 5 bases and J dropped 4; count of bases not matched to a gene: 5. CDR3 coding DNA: TGTGCCAGCAGTCCACAGGGGGCTGGCACTGAAGCTTTCTTT. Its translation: CASSPQGAGTEAFF.

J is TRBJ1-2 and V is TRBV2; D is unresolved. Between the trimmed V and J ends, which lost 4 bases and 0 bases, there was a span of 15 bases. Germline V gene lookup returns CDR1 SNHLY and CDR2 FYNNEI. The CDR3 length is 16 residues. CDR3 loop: CASSGGGLGANYGYTF. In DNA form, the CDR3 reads TGTGCCAGCAGTGGCGGAGGGCTTGGAGCTAACTATGGCTACACCTTC.

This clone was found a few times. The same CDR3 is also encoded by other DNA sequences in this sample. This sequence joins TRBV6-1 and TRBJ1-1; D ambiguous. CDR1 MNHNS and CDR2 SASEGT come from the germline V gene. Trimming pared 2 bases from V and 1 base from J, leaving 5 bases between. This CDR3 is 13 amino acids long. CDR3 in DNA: TGTGCCAGCAGTGAACGGGGGAACACTGAAGCTTTCTTT. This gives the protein CASSERGNTEAFF.

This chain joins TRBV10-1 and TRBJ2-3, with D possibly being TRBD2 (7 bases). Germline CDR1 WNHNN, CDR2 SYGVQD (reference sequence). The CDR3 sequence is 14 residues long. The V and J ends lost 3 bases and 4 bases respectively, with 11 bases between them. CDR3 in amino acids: CASSDGGAADTQYF. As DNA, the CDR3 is TGCGCCAGCAGTGATGGGGGGGCCGCAGATACGCAGTATTTT.

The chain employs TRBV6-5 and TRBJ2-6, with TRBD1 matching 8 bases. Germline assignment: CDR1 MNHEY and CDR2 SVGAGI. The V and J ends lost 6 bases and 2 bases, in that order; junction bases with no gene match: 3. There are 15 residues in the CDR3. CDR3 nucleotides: TGTGCCAGCAGCCTGACAGGGGCTGGGGCCAACGTCCTGACTTTC. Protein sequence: CASSLTGAGANVLTF.

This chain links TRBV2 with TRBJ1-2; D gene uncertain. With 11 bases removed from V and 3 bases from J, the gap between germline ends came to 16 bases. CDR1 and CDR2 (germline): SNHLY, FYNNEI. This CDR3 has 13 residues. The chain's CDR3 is CAAMGRPDYGYTF. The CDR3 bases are TGTGCCGCAATGGGCAGACCGGACTATGGCTACACCTTC.

CDR3 nucleotide sequence: TGCAGCGTTGTAGGAGGGCGGGCGGGGCCTACGGAGACCCAGTACTTC. The encoded protein is CSVVGGRAGPTETQYF. This chain uses TRBV29-1 with TRBJ2-5; a weak D match, TRBD2 (6 bases). This CDR3 is built from 16 residues. The ends were cut back, 4 bases at V and 5 bases at J, with 23 bases in the middle. Germline lookup yields CDR1 SQVTM and CDR2 ANQGSEA.

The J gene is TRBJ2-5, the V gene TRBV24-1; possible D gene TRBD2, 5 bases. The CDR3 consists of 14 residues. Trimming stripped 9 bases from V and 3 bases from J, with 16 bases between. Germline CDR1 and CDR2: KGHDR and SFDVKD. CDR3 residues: CATGSREREETQYF. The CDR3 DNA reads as TGTGCCACCGGGAGTCGGGAAAGAGAAGAGACCCAGTACTTC.

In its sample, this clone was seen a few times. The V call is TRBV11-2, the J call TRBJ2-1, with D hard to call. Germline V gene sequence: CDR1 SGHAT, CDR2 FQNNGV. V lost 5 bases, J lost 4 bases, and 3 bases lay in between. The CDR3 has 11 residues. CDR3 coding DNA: TGTGCCAGCAGCCAATACAATGAGCAGTTCTTC. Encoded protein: CASSQYNEQFF.

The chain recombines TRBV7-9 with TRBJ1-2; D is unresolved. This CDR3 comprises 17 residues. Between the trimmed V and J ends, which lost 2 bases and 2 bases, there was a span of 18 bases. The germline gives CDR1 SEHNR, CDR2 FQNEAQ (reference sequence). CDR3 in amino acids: CASSLLNSVGLNYGYTF. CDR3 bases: TGTGCCAGCAGCTTACTTAATTCGGTTGGGCTCAACTATGGCTACACCTTC.

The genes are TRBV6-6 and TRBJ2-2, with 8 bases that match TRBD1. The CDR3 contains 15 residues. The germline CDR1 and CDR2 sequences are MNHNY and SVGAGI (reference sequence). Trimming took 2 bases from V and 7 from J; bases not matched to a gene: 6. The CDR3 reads CASSYPQGASGELFF. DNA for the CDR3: TGTGCCAGCAGTTACCCCCAGGGGGCAAGCGGGGAGCTGTTTTTT.

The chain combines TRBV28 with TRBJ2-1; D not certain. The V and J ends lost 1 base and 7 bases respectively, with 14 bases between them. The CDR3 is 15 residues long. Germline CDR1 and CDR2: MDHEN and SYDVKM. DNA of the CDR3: TGTGCCAGCAGTTTATCGGTAGCCTCCTTAAATGAGCAGTTCTTC. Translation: CASSLSVASLNEQFF.

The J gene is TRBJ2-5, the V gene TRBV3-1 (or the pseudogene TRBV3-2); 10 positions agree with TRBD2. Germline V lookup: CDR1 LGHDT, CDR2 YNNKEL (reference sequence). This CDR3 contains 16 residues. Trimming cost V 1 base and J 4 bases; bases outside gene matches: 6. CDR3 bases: TGTGCCAGCAGCCAAGTTTTAGCGGGGGGCGGAGAGACCCAGTACTTC. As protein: CASSQVLAGGGETQYF.

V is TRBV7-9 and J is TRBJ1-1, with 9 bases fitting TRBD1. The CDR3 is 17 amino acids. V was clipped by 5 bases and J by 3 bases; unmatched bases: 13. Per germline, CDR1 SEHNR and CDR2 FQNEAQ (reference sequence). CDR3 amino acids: CASSPLPGQGRDTEAFF. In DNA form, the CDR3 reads TGTGCCAGCAGCCCTCTCCCGGGACAGGGAAGGGACACTGAAGCTTTCTTT. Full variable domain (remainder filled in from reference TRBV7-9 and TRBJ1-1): DTGVSQNPRHKITKRGQNVTFRCDPISEHNRLYWYRQTLGQGPEFLTYFQNEAQLEKSRLLSDRFSAERPKGSFSTLEIQRTEQGDSAMYLCASSPLPGQGRDTEAFFGQGTRLTVV.

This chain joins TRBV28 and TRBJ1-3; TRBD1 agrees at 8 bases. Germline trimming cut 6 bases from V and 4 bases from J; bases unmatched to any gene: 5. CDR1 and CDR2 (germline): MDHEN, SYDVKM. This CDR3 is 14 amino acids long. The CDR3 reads CASRTRGRGNTIYF. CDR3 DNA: TGTGCCAGCAGAACCAGGGGGCGCGGAAACACCATATATTTT.

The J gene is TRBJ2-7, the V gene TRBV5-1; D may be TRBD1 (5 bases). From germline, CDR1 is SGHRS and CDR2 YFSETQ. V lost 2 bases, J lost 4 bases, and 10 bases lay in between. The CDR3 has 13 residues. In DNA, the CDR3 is TGCGCCAGCAGCTTAGAGACAGCTTACGAGCAGTACTTC. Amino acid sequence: CASSLETAYEQYF.

The chain's CDR3 is CASSHPRTVSRYGYTF. CDR3 nucleotide sequence: TGTGCCAGCAGCCACCCCCGGACAGTTAGCAGATATGGCTACACCTTC. The V and J genes are TRBV11-2 and TRBJ1-2; a possible D gene is TRBD1 (6 bases). Between the trimmed V and J ends, which lost 5 bases and 5 bases, there was a span of 21 bases. Germline V gene data show CDR1 as SGHAT and CDR2 as FQNNGV. The CDR3 is 16 amino acids.

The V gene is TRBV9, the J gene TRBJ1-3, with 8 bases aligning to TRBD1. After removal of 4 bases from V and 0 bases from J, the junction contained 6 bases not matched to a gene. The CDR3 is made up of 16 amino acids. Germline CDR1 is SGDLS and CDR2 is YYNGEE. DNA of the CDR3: TGTGCCAGCAGCCCCAGGGGGCCCGGCTCTGGAAACACCATATATTTT. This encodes CASSPRGPGSGNTIYF.

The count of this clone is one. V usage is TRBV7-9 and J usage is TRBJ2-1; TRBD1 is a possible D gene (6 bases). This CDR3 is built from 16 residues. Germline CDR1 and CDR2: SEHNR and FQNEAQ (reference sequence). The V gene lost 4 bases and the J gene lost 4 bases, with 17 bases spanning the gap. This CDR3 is CASSSSGTPGYNEQFF. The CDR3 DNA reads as TGTGCCAGCAGCTCGTCCGGGACACCCGGTTACAATGAGCAGTTCTTC.

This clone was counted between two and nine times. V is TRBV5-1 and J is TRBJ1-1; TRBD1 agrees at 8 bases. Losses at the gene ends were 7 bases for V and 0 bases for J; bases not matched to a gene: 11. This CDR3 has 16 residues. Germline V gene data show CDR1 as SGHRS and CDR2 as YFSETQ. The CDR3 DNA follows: TGCGCCAGCGGCCCCGGGGACAGGAGAATGAACACTGAAGCTTTCTTT. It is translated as CASGPGDRRMNTEAFF.

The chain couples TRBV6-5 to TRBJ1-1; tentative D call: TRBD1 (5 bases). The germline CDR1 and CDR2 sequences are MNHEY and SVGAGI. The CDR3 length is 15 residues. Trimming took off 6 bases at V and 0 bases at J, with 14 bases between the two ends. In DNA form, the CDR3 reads TGTGCCAGCAGATTGGGGCAGAACATGAACACTGAAGCTTTCTTT. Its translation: CASRLGQNMNTEAFF.

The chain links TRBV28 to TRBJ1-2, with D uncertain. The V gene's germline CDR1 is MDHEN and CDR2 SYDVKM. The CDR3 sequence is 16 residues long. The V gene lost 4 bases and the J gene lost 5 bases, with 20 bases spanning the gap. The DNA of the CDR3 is TGTGCCAGCAGTTCAAGCACGTATCTCCTTCGGTATGGCTACACCTTC. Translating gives CASSSSTYLLRYGYTF.

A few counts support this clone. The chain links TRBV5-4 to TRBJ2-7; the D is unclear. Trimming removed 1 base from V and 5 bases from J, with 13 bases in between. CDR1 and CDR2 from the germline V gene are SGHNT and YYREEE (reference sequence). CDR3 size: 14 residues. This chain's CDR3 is CASSLTQLADEQYF. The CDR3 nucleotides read TGTGCCAGCAGCTTGACACAGCTCGCCGACGAGCAGTACTTC.